A selection of T cell receptor beta chains follows, all from one sample in a study of CD8+ T cells in alopecia areata. Produced via immunoSEQ multiplex PCR; TCRdb's table is partial and in-frame only. In the table there are about 190,000 clones, less than 65% of which are singletons. This specimen was CD4+ T cells sorted from blood, taken at week 24, from a patient treated with tofacitinib. The receptors were gathered from a human donor with alopecia areata. The conserved cysteine and the conserved F or W are not part of the CDR3 here.

j_call,v_call,cdr3_aa
TRBJ1-2,TRBV10-3,AISEGRNYGYT
TRBJ2-1,TRBV5-4,ASSFITRTYNEQF
TRBJ2-1,TRBV30,AWRMRKNEQF
TRBJ2-1,TRBV15,ATQPGGDYNEQF
TRBJ2-5,TRBV15,ATSRGGQTQETQY
TRBJ1-1,TRBV29-1,SVDGGGNTEAF
TRBJ1-4,TRBV5-4,ASTPDPGYEKLF
TRBJ2-7,TRBV10-3,AISPTSLGEQY
TRBJ2-1,TRBV6-1,ASSANSGGASTF
TRBJ2-5,TRBV30,AFRRRAQETQY
TRBJ2-3,TRBV29-1,SERGGPADTQY
TRBJ1-2,TRBV15,ATSRAPGQGDYGYT
TRBJ2-1,TRBV15,ATRGLAGVSSYNEQF
TRBJ2-3,TRBV7-2,ASSNTDTQY
TRBJ2-3,TRBV7-2,ASSLSVGRTDTQY
TRBJ2-4,TRBV2,ASRAGGGLAKNIQY
TRBJ1-4,TRBV29-1,SVLTGRAEKLF
TRBJ2-5,TRBV29-1,SVLSTSGGVQGTQY
TRBJ2-3,TRBV5-6,ASSSPGTATDTQY
TRBJ1-6,TRBV6-5,ASSSPGRRVDSPLH
TRBJ2-6,TRBV30,AWKPGLAGRSGANVLT
TRBJ2-2,TRBV15,ATSRVDPGTFLGELF
TRBJ2-2,TRBV7-2,ASSVSSPTNTGELF
TRBJ2-7,TRBV18,ASSPGSPNYEQY
TRBJ2-7,TRBV30,AWSAGRDSYSYEQY
TRBJ1-2,TRBV10-3,AISGSTKGGYT
TRBJ2-1,TRBV29-1,SASDPFNEQF